The 3 T cell receptor beta chains in this list originate from one sample, sequenced in a study of blood T cells in healthy people across ages. Alongside a J-beta primer mix, a sample-barcoded 5' primer served in a second PCR lasting roughly 6 to 11 cycles. TCRdb fed the 5' RACE reads into MiXCR, producing one record per CDR3 protein. The sample has 700,000 or so distinct CDR3 sequences, about a fifth seen once. The sequencing input was blood. The origin of the receptors is a man between 65 and 85 years old in good health.

The chain employs TRBV5-1 and TRBJ2-1; D possibly corresponds to TRBD1 (6 bases). CDR3 length: 14 amino acids. V was trimmed by 0 bases and J by 5 bases, leaving 9 bases between them. CDR1 and CDR2 from the germline V gene are SGHRS and YFSETQ. In DNA form, the CDR3 reads TGCGCCAGCAGCTTGGATGGGGGCAACAATGAGCAGTTCTTC. Encoded protein: CASSLDGGNNEQFF.

A remark on this clonotype: The conserved phenylalanine or tryptophan normally closing the CDR3 is absent here, so this likely arose from a read error. The rearrangement joins TRBV27 to TRBJ1-2; 8 nucleotides align to TRBD1. The germline CDR1 and CDR2 sequences are MNHEY and SMNVEV (reference sequence). CDR3 length: 16 residues. V trimming: 0 bases; J trimming: 8 bases; junction bases outside the gene matches: 11. Here the CDR3 reads CASSLSRTGRVEGYTS. The CDR3 nucleotides read TGTGCCAGCAGTTTATCGAGGACAGGGAGAGTGGAGGGCTACACCTCC.

The chain joins TRBV12-3 or TRBV12-4 to TRBJ2-2, with a tentative D call TRBD1 (6 bases). The V end lost 3 bases, the J end lost 5 bases, and 10 bases lay between the germline ends. This CDR3 comprises 14 residues. The CDR3 region is CASSLDSGTGELFF. CDR3 DNA sequence: TGTGCCAGCAGTTTGGACAGTGGTACCGGGGAGCTGTTTTTT.